These 26 T cell receptor beta chains originate from one sample sequenced in a study of blood T cell repertoires in COVID-19. Method: immunoSEQ multiplex PCR; TCRdb's copy keeps in-frame clones and lacks some. The sample lists about 150,000 clones, roughly 83% occurring once. The sample consisted of peripheral blood. The receptors shown here come from an older woman with acute or convalescent COVID-19.

The rearrangement joins TRBV6-1 to TRBJ2-7; D is perhaps TRBD2 (5 bases). CDR3 length equals 15 residues. Trimming took off 3 bases at V and 5 bases at J, with 17 bases between the two ends. Germline CDR1 is MNHNS and CDR2 is SASEGT. In DNA, the CDR3 is TGTGCCAGCAGTGACGAGGGCTCTGCCCCCGACGAGCAGTACTTC. Protein product: CASSDEGSAPDEQYF.

The chain recombines TRBV5-1 with TRBJ2-5, with 8 bases lining up with TRBD2. The CDR3 covers 15 residues. Trimming removed 3 bases from V and 5 bases from J; junction bases left unmatched: 9. Germline V gives CDR1 SGHRS, CDR2 YFSETQ. CDR3 amino acids: CASSSPGGRVETQYF. CDR3 DNA sequence: TGCGCCAGCAGCTCCCCGGGAGGGAGGGTCGAGACCCAGTACTTC.

This clone has more than one count but fewer than ten. Other DNA sequences in the sample encode the same CDR3. This rearrangement joins TRBV19 to TRBJ1-1, with D possibly TRBD1 on 5 matching bases. Trimming stripped 3 bases from V and 5 bases from J, with 7 bases between. Germline CDR1 reads LNHDA; CDR2 reads SQIVND (reference sequence). The CDR3 spans 12 residues. The CDR3 loop is CASSIRGTEAFF. The CDR3 nucleotides read TGTGCCAGTAGTATTCGGGGGACTGAAGCTTTCTTT.

CDR3 in amino acids: CASSSRGFATNEKLFF. The CDR3 DNA is TGTGCCAGCAGCTCTCGAGGATTTGCAACTAATGAAAAACTGTTTTTT. V gene TRBV7-8 combines with J gene TRBJ1-4; D not resolved. Germline CDR1 SGHVS, CDR2 FQNEAQ. This CDR3 comprises 16 residues. With 4 bases removed from V and 0 bases from J, the gap between germline ends came to 12 bases. Together with reference TRBV7-8 and TRBJ1-4, the CDR3 gives the full variable domain: GAGVSQSPRYKVAKRGQDVALRCDPISGHVSLFWYQQALGQGPEFLTYFQNEAQLDKSGLPSDRFFAERPEGSVSTLKIQRTQQEDSAVYLCASSSRGFATNEKLFFGSGTQLSVL.

This chain connects TRBV7-2 to TRBJ1-5, with TRBD1 identical over 7 bases. Per germline, CDR1 SGHTA and CDR2 FQGNSA. Germline trimming cut 4 bases from V and 0 bases from J; bases unmatched to any gene: 6. This CDR3 has 16 amino acids. This CDR3 reads CASSSWGQFSNQPQHF. The CDR3 DNA sequence: TGTGCCAGCAGCTCATGGGGACAGTTTAGCAATCAGCCCCAGCATTTT.

The V gene is TRBV5-6, the J gene TRBJ2-3; TRBD2 matches 10 bases. This CDR3 is built from 17 residues. Germline V gene sequence: CDR1 SGHDT, CDR2 YYEEEE. The V segment lost 3 bases and the J segment 1 base; nucleotides outside the gene matches: 8. The CDR3 DNA reads TGTGCCAGCAGCTCCTGGCTAGCGGGGGTCCGCACAGATACGCAGTATTTT. Its translation is CASSSWLAGVRTDTQYF.

This sequence joins TRBV5-1 and TRBJ2-2; D possibly corresponds to TRBD2 (5 bases). Trimming removed 4 bases from V and 8 bases from J, with 12 bases in between. This CDR3 has 13 residues. CDR1 and CDR2 from the germline V gene are SGHRS and YFSETQ. The CDR3 is CASSGQRTGELFF. The DNA for the CDR3 is TGCGCCAGCAGCGGTCAGCGGACTGGGGAGCTGTTTTTT.

The chain joins TRBV5-8 to TRBJ2-1; TRBD2 might be the D (5 bases). Germline V gives CDR1 SGHTS, CDR2 YDEGEE. This CDR3 has 16 amino acids. V dropped 0 bases and J dropped 0 bases, with 10 bases sitting between them. CDR3 protein: CASSLGTGSSYNEQFF. CDR3 bases: TGTGCCAGCAGCTTGGGGACGGGGAGCTCCTACAATGAGCAGTTCTTC.

This chain joins TRBV19 and TRBJ1-2; 8 bases are a match to TRBD1. The CDR3 has 15 amino acids. Germline lookup yields CDR1 LNHDA and CDR2 SQIVND (reference sequence). J lost 2 bases, V lost 5 bases, and 7 bases had no gene match. The chain's CDR3 is CASSESTGANYGYTF. For the CDR3, the DNA is TGTGCCAGTAGTGAATCGACAGGGGCGAACTATGGCTACACCTTC.

The chain has TRBV27 and TRBJ1-1, with 9 bases aligning to TRBD1. Trimming cost V 5 bases and J 0 bases; bases outside gene matches: 4. This CDR3 is 15 amino acids long. CDR1 is MNHEY and CDR2 is SMNVEV in the germline V gene (reference sequence). The CDR3 coding sequence is TGTGCCAGCAGTCCGGGACAGGGTATGAACACTGAAGCTTTCTTT. It specifies CASSPGQGMNTEAFF.

V is TRBV5-1 and J is TRBJ1-2; TRBD1 matches 9 bases. Germline trimming cut 4 bases from V and 4 bases from J; bases unmatched to any gene: 14. This CDR3 spans 17 amino acids. In germline, CDR1 is SGHRS, CDR2 YFSETQ. Here the CDR3 DNA reads TGCGCCAGCAGCCTTAGGACAGGGGCGTATAGTTCCTATGGCTACACCTTC. It encodes CASSLRTGAYSSYGYTF.

This chain uses TRBV10-3 with TRBJ1-4; maybe TRBD1 (5 bases). V lost 6 bases, J lost 5 bases, and 16 bases lay in between. CDR3 length: 15 amino acids. CDR1 is ENHRY, CDR2 SYGVKD, per germline. This CDR3 is CAIRVGLQDNEKLFF. The CDR3 DNA reads as TGTGCCATCAGGGTCGGGCTACAGGACAATGAAAAACTGTTTTTT.

This chain connects TRBV7-9 to TRBJ1-1; D call uncertain. This CDR3 is 14 amino acids long. V was shortened by 1 base and J by 1 base, with 7 bases between the two germline ends. CDR1 is SEHNR, CDR2 FQNEAQ, per germline (reference sequence). The CDR3 sequence: CASSLDSGNTEAFF. CDR3 bases: TGTGCCAGCAGCTTAGATTCCGGGAACACTGAAGCTTTCTTT.

The rearrangement links TRBV10-1 to TRBJ2-5; the match to TRBD1 covers 9 bases. Losses at the gene ends were 6 bases for V and 3 bases for J; bases not matched to a gene: 11. The CDR3 extends over 16 amino acids. Germline V gene data show CDR1 as WNHNN and CDR2 as SYGVQD (reference sequence). The CDR3 loop reads CASSPGLGQGEETQYF. Written as DNA, the CDR3 is TGCGCCAGCAGCCCAGGACTGGGACAGGGAGAAGAGACCCAGTACTTC.

The CDR3 region is CASSSRDRGDNYGYTF. CDR3 in DNA: TGTGCCAGTAGCTCCCGGGACAGGGGGGATAACTATGGCTACACCTTC. The gene calls are TRBV19 and TRBJ1-2; 11 bases fit TRBD1. The V and J ends lost 6 bases and 1 base, in that order; junction bases with no gene match: 7. The CDR3 length is 16 residues. From germline, CDR1 is LNHDA and CDR2 SQIVND (reference sequence).

V usage is TRBV18 and J usage is TRBJ2-7; no clear D gene. This CDR3 contains 14 residues. Germline V gene sequence: CDR1 KGHSH, CDR2 LQKENI. V shed 0 bases and J shed 5 bases, with 11 bases lying between them. The CDR3 reads CASSPPRRINEQYF. The DNA for the CDR3 is TGTGCCAGCTCACCACCCCGCAGAATTAACGAGCAGTACTTC.

This clone appeared once. This rearrangement joins TRBV27 to TRBJ1-6; tentatively, D is TRBD1 (5 bases). Germline-derived CDR1 and CDR2 are MNHEY and SMNVEV (reference sequence). This CDR3 is 15 amino acids long. The ends were cut back, 4 bases at V and 9 bases at J, with 16 bases in the middle. CDR3 amino acids: CASSSEGRVSSPLHF. As DNA, the CDR3 is TGTGCCAGCAGTTCGGAGGGCAGGGTGAGTTCACCCCTCCACTTT.

The genes are TRBV5-1 and TRBJ2-7; 11 nucleotides line up with TRBD1. The junction had 2 bases not matched to a gene; V was cut back by 0 bases and J by 3 bases. This CDR3 comprises 15 residues. CDR1 is SGHRS, CDR2 YFSETQ, per germline. The CDR3 DNA sequence: TGCGCCAGCAGCTTGGGCGGGACAGGGGGCTACGAGCAGTACTTC. Amino acids: CASSLGGTGGYEQYF.

The V gene is TRBV7-2, the J gene TRBJ1-4, with 7 nucleotides matching TRBD1. Germline V gives CDR1 SGHTA, CDR2 FQGNSA. CDR3 length equals 16 residues. V gave up 4 bases and J gave up 6 bases; unmatched junction bases: 11. CDR3 in amino acids: CASSSTRTGGDEKLFF. For the CDR3, the DNA is TGTGCCAGCAGCTCCACCCGGACAGGCGGGGATGAAAAACTGTTTTTT.

V gene TRBV28 combines with J gene TRBJ2-7; 8 bases agree with TRBD1. In germline, CDR1 is MDHEN, CDR2 SYDVKM. The CDR3 runs to 15 residues. V lost 6 bases, J lost 0 bases, and 7 bases stayed unmatched. The CDR3 DNA is TGTGCCAGCAGCCCAACACAGGGGGGCTCCTACGAGCAGTACGTC. It translates to CASSPTQGGSYEQYV.

The chain is built from TRBV10-3 and TRBJ2-2; perhaps TRBD2 as D (6 bases). The CDR3 contains 17 residues. Germline V CDR1 and CDR2: ENHRY, SYGVKD. Trimming stripped 3 bases from V and 6 bases from J, with 20 bases between. CDR3 sequence reads: CAISDPTRLVGSGELFF. CDR3 nucleotides: TGTGCCATCAGTGACCCAACTAGACTAGTTGGATCCGGGGAGCTGTTTTTT.

The count of this clone is one. J is TRBJ1-1 and V is TRBV6-5; no clear D gene. V was cut by 0 bases and J by 3 bases, with 11 bases left in between. This CDR3 is built from 15 residues. The germline V gene encodes CDR1 MNHEY and CDR2 SVGAGI. CDR3 region: CASSYSRRLDTEAFF. CDR3 DNA: TGTGCCAGCAGTTACTCGAGGCGGTTGGACACTGAAGCTTTCTTT.

Here the CDR3 DNA reads TGTGCCAGCAGTTACGGAAGGACAGGCTCCTACGAGCAGTACTTC. This codes for CASSYGRTGSYEQYF. The chain couples TRBV6-5 to TRBJ2-7; 7 nucleotides match TRBD1. This CDR3 region has 15 residues. V lost 2 bases and J lost 0; bases outside the gene matches: 4. Germline CDR1 is MNHEY and CDR2 is SVGAGI.

The gene calls are TRBV27 and TRBJ1-5; a weak D match, TRBD1 (5 bases). The CDR3 runs to 14 residues. Trimming pared 2 bases from V and 6 bases from J, leaving 11 bases between. Germline V CDR1 and CDR2: MNHEY, SMNVEV (reference sequence). Here the CDR3 DNA reads TGTGCCAGCAGTTTACCAGGGAAGGGTCAGCCCCAGCATTTT. The encoded protein is CASSLPGKGQPQHF.

The rearrangement uses TRBV2 and TRBJ2-5; D may be TRBD1 (6 bases). Trimming removed 6 bases at V and 1 base at J, with 15 bases between. Germline V gives CDR1 SNHLY, CDR2 FYNNEI. The CDR3 runs to 15 residues. The CDR3, as DNA: TGTGCCAGCAGGGCAGACAGGACCTTCCAAGAGACCCAGTACTTC. It is translated as CASRADRTFQETQYF.

V is TRBV2 and J is TRBJ1-2; D is undetermined. V gave up 4 bases and J gave up 5 bases, with 8 bases separating them. Germline values: CDR1 SNHLY, CDR2 FYNNEI. The CDR3 loop spans 12 amino acids. DNA of the CDR3: TGTGCCAGCAGTGCAAACAGTTATGGCTACACCTTC. Its translation is CASSANSYGYTF. Complete variable domain (other parts from reference TRBV2 and TRBJ1-2): EPEVTQTPSHQVTQMGQEVILRCVPISNHLYFYWYRQILGQKVEFLVSFYNNEISEKSEIFDDQFSVERPDGSNFTLKIRSTKLEDSAMYFCASSANSYGYTFGSGTRLTVV.